This entry lists 31 T cell receptor beta chains sequenced from one sample in a study of blood T cell repertoires in COVID-19. Assay used: immunoSEQ multiplex PCR; TCRdb lists only in-frame clones, some missing. The data contain 300,000 to 450,000 clones, 89% of them singletons. Sequencing was carried out using peripheral blood. The source of these receptors is a woman aged 55-75 years with COVID-19, enrolled during active disease.

The chain carries TRBV4-2 and TRBJ2-7; perhaps TRBD1 as D (6 bases). The germline V and J ends were trimmed by 0 bases and 3 bases, with 9 bases remaining between them. This CDR3 comprises 14 residues. Germline CDR1 LGHNA, CDR2 YNFKEQ. The CDR3 nucleotides are TGTGCCAGCAGCCAAGACAGGGGAAACTACGAGCAGTACTTC. It translates to CASSQDRGNYEQYF.

The chain is built from TRBV4-1 and TRBJ1-2; 7 bases match TRBD1. This CDR3 has 13 residues. Germline V gene lookup returns CDR1 MGHRA and CDR2 YSYEKL. Unmatched junction bases numbered 3, after V lost 4 bases and J lost 4 bases. CDR3 in DNA: TGCGCCAGCAGCCCGACAGGGCTCTATGGCTACACCTTC. The encoded protein is CASSPTGLYGYTF.

The genes are TRBV6-5 and TRBJ1-5; D possibly corresponds to TRBD1 (6 bases). Germline CDR1 MNHEY, CDR2 SVGAGI. V shed 5 bases and J shed 1 base, with 12 bases lying between them. The CDR3 totals 15 residues. The DNA of the CDR3 is TGTGCCAGCAGTCCTGGGGGGGGCAGCAATCAGCCCCAGCATTTT. Residues: CASSPGGGSNQPQHF.

This sequence joins TRBV19 and TRBJ1-1; D possibly corresponds to TRBD1 (6 bases). Between the trimmed V and J ends, which lost 3 bases and 0 bases, there was a span of 8 bases. Germline CDR1 LNHDA, CDR2 SQIVND (reference sequence). The CDR3 length is 14 residues. CDR3 nucleotides: TGTGCCAGTAGTATGGGGGGGCTGAACACTGAAGCTTTCTTT. As protein: CASSMGGLNTEAFF.

The chain combines TRBV18 with TRBJ1-6; 7 bases align to TRBD1. The CDR3 length is 15 residues. Germline V gene lookup returns CDR1 KGHSH and CDR2 LQKENI. J lost 10 bases, V lost 2 bases, and 8 bases had no gene match. CDR3 loop: CASSPSTGVHSPLHF. The DNA for the CDR3 is TGTGCCAGCTCACCATCAACAGGGGTCCACTCACCCCTCCACTTT. The variable domain in full, with the rest retrieved from reference TRBV18 and TRBJ1-6, is NAGVMQNPRHLVRRRGQEARLRCSPMKGHSHVYWYRQLPEEGLKFMVYLQKENIIDESGMPKERFSAEFPKEGPSILRIQQVVRGDSAAYFCASSPSTGVHSPLHFGNGTRLTVT.

The CDR3 spells CATSEAGQGYGYTF. The CDR3, as DNA: TGTGCCACCAGTGAGGCAGGACAGGGCTATGGCTACACCTTC. V is TRBV24-1 and J is TRBJ1-2; 8 bases are shared with TRBD1. CDR3 length: 14 residues. J lost 4 bases, V lost 4 bases, and 4 bases had no gene match. The germline V gene has CDR1 KGHDR and CDR2 SFDVKD.

This rearrangement joins TRBV5-1 to TRBJ1-2; D gene unclear. CDR1 is SGHRS, CDR2 YFSETQ, per germline. Deletions cut 2 bases from V and 0 bases from J, with 11 bases between. The CDR3 is 15 amino acids. The CDR3 reads CASSFSVAANYGYTF. The CDR3 bases are TGCGCCAGCAGCTTTTCAGTCGCCGCTAACTATGGCTACACCTTC.

This clone occurred once. The V gene is TRBV28, the J gene TRBJ2-6, with D uncertain. Germline CDR1 and CDR2: MDHEN and SYDVKM. Trimming removed 4 bases at V and 6 bases at J, with 7 bases between. The CDR3 contains 13 residues. The CDR3 DNA reads TGTGCCAGCAGTTCGGGTTCGGCCAACGTCCTGACTTTC. Protein product: CASSSGSANVLTF.

The chain combines TRBV5-1 with TRBJ2-1, with 11 bases identical to TRBD1. The junction had 8 bases not matched to a gene; V was cut back by 0 bases and J by 9 bases. The CDR3 runs 16 residues. Germline CDR1 is SGHRS and CDR2 is YFSETQ. The CDR3, as DNA: TGCGCCAGCAGCTTGGACCCCGGGACAGGGGGTAGTGAGCAGTTCTTC. It encodes CASSLDPGTGGSEQFF. The variable domain in full, with the rest retrieved from reference TRBV5-1 and TRBJ2-1, is KAGVTQTPRYLIKTRGQQVTLSCSPISGHRSVSWYQQTPGQGLQFLFEYFSETQRNKGNFPGRFSGRQFSNSRSEMNVSTLELGDSALYLCASSLDPGTGGSEQFFGPGTRLTVL.

The genes are TRBV24-1 and TRBJ2-5; maybe TRBD1 (5 bases). CDR1 and CDR2 (germline): KGHDR, SFDVKD. CDR3 length equals 15 residues. Trimming pared 1 base from V and 2 bases from J, leaving 10 bases between. CDR3 DNA: TGTGCCACCAGTGATTTAGTTAGGGGACAAGAGACCCAGTACTTC. Translating gives CATSDLVRGQETQYF.

The V and J genes are TRBV18 and TRBJ2-2, with 13 bases aligning to TRBD2. From germline, CDR1 is KGHSH and CDR2 LQKENI. The CDR3 covers 16 residues. V lost 3 bases, J lost 4 bases, and 2 bases stayed unmatched. CDR3 sequence (DNA): TGTGCCAGCTCACCCGGACTAGCGGGGGTCACCGGGGAGCTGTTTTTT. As protein: CASSPGLAGVTGELFF.

V is TRBV14 and J is TRBJ2-2, with D maybe TRBD1 (6 bases). V lost 2 bases and J 0 bases, leaving 10 bases between the germline ends. Germline V lookup: CDR1 SGHDN, CDR2 FVKESK. This CDR3 has 16 residues. CDR3 sequence: CASSQKTGSNTGELFF. Written as DNA, the CDR3 is TGTGCCAGCAGCCAAAAAACAGGGTCGAACACCGGGGAGCTGTTTTTT.

The genes are TRBV5-1 and TRBJ1-6; 7 bases line up with TRBD1. J was trimmed by 9 bases and V by 3 bases; bases with no gene match: 6. This CDR3 has 14 residues. Per germline, CDR1 SGHRS and CDR2 YFSETQ. CDR3 coding DNA: TGCGCCAGCAGCTCGGGACAGTTACGTTCACCCCTCCACTTT. It encodes CASSSGQLRSPLHF.

This clone occurred a few times. V is TRBV2 and J is TRBJ2-3; D gene uncertain. V shed 2 bases and J shed 5 bases, with 5 bases lying between them. Germline V gene lookup returns CDR1 SNHLY and CDR2 FYNNEI. The CDR3 covers 12 residues. As DNA, the CDR3 is TGTGCCAGCAGTGAATGGAGAGATACGCAGTATTTT. This codes for CASSEWRDTQYF.

The chain has TRBV7-3 and TRBJ2-5, with TRBD1 identical over 8 bases. Germline loops: CDR1 SGHTA, CDR2 FQGTGA. After removal of 4 bases from V and 6 bases from J, the junction contained 4 bases not matched to a gene. This CDR3 contains 13 residues. CDR3 DNA sequence: TGTGCCAGCAGCTATGGACAGGGCCAGACCCAGTACTTC. This encodes CASSYGQGQTQYF.

V is TRBV30 and J is TRBJ1-1; 9 bases are shared with TRBD1. V shed 0 bases and J 13 bases; nucleotides not matched to a gene: 3. This CDR3 has 11 residues. Germline V gives CDR1 GTSNPN, CDR2 SVGIG (reference sequence). The CDR3 loop reads CAWSVRDRDFF. The CDR3 DNA is TGTGCCTGGAGTGTACGGGACAGGGATTTCTTT.

CDR3 in DNA: TGTGGGTTAGCGGGGCAGTACTTC. Its translation: CGLAGQYF. The rearrangement links TRBV27 to TRBJ2-7, with 7 bases matching TRBD2. CDR1 is MNHEY and CDR2 is SMNVEV in the germline V gene (reference sequence). The CDR3 consists of 8 residues.

J is TRBJ1-2 and V is TRBV27; D unresolved. Germline V lookup: CDR1 MNHEY, CDR2 SMNVEV (reference sequence). This CDR3 has 13 amino acids. The germline V and J ends were trimmed by 2 bases and 4 bases, with 8 bases remaining between them. This CDR3 reads CASSLQAGYGYTF. In DNA, the CDR3 is TGTGCCAGCAGTTTACAGGCGGGCTATGGCTACACCTTC.

This chain uses TRBV7-9 with TRBJ2-7; 10 bases are a match to TRBD1. CDR1 and CDR2 (germline): SEHNR, FQNEAQ (reference sequence). The CDR3 runs 16 residues. J lost 1 base, V lost 4 bases, and 7 bases had no gene match. CDR3 coding DNA: TGTGCCAGCAGCTGGGCTGACAGGGGGCTTTCCTACGAGCAGTACTTC. Translation gives CASSWADRGLSYEQYF.

In this sample, this clone turned up a few times. The J gene is TRBJ1-1, the V gene TRBV27, with no clear D. V lost 6 bases and J 5 bases, leaving 13 bases between the germline ends. This CDR3 contains 13 residues. Germline-derived CDR1 and CDR2 are MNHEY and SMNVEV (reference sequence). CDR3 DNA: TGTGCCAGCAGCATCCAGGCTGTAACTGAAGCTTTCTTT. Residues: CASSIQAVTEAFF.

This chain connects TRBV6-5 to TRBJ1-5; possible D gene TRBD1, 6 bases. Germline CDR1 is MNHEY and CDR2 is SVGAGI. This CDR3 spans 15 amino acids. Trimming removed 7 bases from V and 6 bases from J, with 19 bases in between. CDR3 sequence reads: CASNLQGVRSQPQHF. The CDR3 nucleotides are TGTGCCAGCAACCTACAGGGCGTAAGGAGTCAGCCCCAGCATTTT.

This chain connects TRBV5-1 to TRBJ2-7; D is uncertain. The CDR3 covers 15 residues. CDR1 is SGHRS, CDR2 YFSETQ, per germline. V shed 5 bases and J shed 4 bases, with 19 bases lying between them. This chain's CDR3 is CASSYEPMLAYEQYF. In DNA form, the CDR3 reads TGCGCCAGCAGTTACGAACCCATGTTGGCATACGAGCAGTACTTC.

The chain uses TRBV27 and TRBJ2-3, with a weak D call TRBD2 (6 bases). This CDR3 contains 15 residues. With 4 bases removed from V and 2 bases from J, the gap between germline ends came to 13 bases. Germline CDR1 reads MNHEY; CDR2 reads SMNVEV (reference sequence). The chain's CDR3 is CASSSPAGFTDTQYF. CDR3 nucleotides: TGTGCCAGCAGTTCCCCGGCGGGGTTCACAGATACGCAGTATTTT.

The chain couples TRBV7-3 to TRBJ1-2; the match to TRBD1 covers 9 bases. After removal of 1 base from V and 4 bases from J, the junction contained 4 bases not matched to a gene. Germline V gene data show CDR1 as SGHTA and CDR2 as FQGTGA. The CDR3 runs 15 residues. The CDR3 DNA is TGTGCCAGCAGCTTAAACAGGGGGCAGGTCTATGGCTACACCTTC. It yields the protein CASSLNRGQVYGYTF.

This clone was seen repeatedly, ten times or more. The chain employs TRBV4-2 and TRBJ2-7; D might be TRBD2 (6 bases). This CDR3 region has 15 residues. CDR1 is LGHNA and CDR2 is YNFKEQ in the germline V gene. V lost 0 bases to trimming and J lost 0 bases, with 9 bases between them. CDR3 in amino acids: CASSQERESSYEQYF. The CDR3 DNA reads as TGTGCCAGCAGCCAAGAACGGGAGAGCTCCTACGAGCAGTACTTC.

The gene calls are TRBV6-6 and TRBJ1-1, with a possible D match to TRBD1 (5 bases). V was cut by 1 base and J by 5 bases, with 14 bases left in between. Germline-derived CDR1 and CDR2 are MNHNY and SVGAGI (reference sequence). This CDR3 comprises 15 residues. CDR3 DNA sequence: TGTGCCAGCAGTTACTATACCGGGGGTGAGACTGAAGCTTTCTTT. Protein: CASSYYTGGETEAFF.

The chain joins TRBV2 to TRBJ1-1; perhaps TRBD1 as D (5 bases). The CDR3 has 11 amino acids. V shed 9 bases and J shed 10 bases, with 15 bases lying between them. Germline CDR1 is SNHLY and CDR2 is FYNNEI. CDR3 in DNA: TGTGCCAGTGGGGCGGGGAACGGAGCTTTCTTT. Translation gives CASGAGNGAFF.

The gene calls are TRBV7-8 and TRBJ1-2, with TRBD1 matching over 7 bases. CDR3 size: 13 residues. Looked up from germline, CDR1 is SGHVS and CDR2 is FQNEAQ. Trimming cost V 2 bases and J 5 bases; bases outside gene matches: 2. This chain's CDR3 is CASSLQGDYGYTF. The CDR3 nucleotides read TGTGCCAGCAGCTTACAGGGGGATTATGGCTACACCTTC.

The V gene is TRBV19, the J gene TRBJ1-1; TRBD1 aligns across 8 bases. The CDR3 loop spans 13 amino acids. J was trimmed by 11 bases and V by 5 bases; bases with no gene match: 10. Looked up from germline, CDR1 is LNHDA and CDR2 is SQIVND (reference sequence). The CDR3 region has the DNA TGTGCCAGTAGTTTCCGACAGGGGAGATTGGCTTTCTTT. It encodes CASSFRQGRLAFF.

This clone occurred many times. The V and J genes are TRBV27 and TRBJ2-2; 9 bases agree with TRBD1. Germline CDR1 MNHEY, CDR2 SMNVEV (reference sequence). The CDR3 covers 17 residues. J lost 6 bases, V lost 4 bases, and 12 bases had no gene match. The CDR3, as DNA: TGTGCCAGCAGTTCACCGGGACAGGGATACGAGTCCGGGGAGCTGTTTTTT. This sequence encodes CASSSPGQGYESGELFF.

This clone was counted once. The genes are TRBV7-3 and TRBJ1-1; D is undetermined. Deletions cut 6 bases from V and 0 bases from J, with 8 bases between. The CDR3 has 13 amino acids. Per the germline V gene, CDR1 is SGHTA and CDR2 is FQGTGA. CDR3 nucleotides: TGTGCCAGCAGTTCGGTAGTGAACACTGAAGCTTTCTTT. It codes for CASSSVVNTEAFF.